The T cell receptor beta chain under discussion was sequenced for a study of blood T cells in healthy people across ages. Extracted total RNA amounted to at least 5.5 micrograms for each sample. There are 12 residues in the CDR3. From germline, CDR1 is LGHDT and CDR2 YNNKEL (reference sequence). Trimming left V 1 base short and J 10 bases short, with 9 bases between. Then a second PCR, running roughly 6 to 12 cycles, was carried out with a sample-barcoded 5' primer and a J-beta primer mix. Each CDR3 protein gets one entry after TCRdb re-called the 5' RACE reads with MiXCR. Found here are about 720,000 distinct CDR3 sequences, 20% to 25% of them singletons; the top ten hold 20% to 25%.

Sequences were obtained from blood. The TCR comes from a man in his 70s in good health. V and J are TRBV3-1 and TRBJ2-3; D gene unclear. The CDR3 DNA reads TGTGCCAGCAGCCAAGGGCAGCGTGCGCAGTATTTT. Translation gives CASSQGQRAQYF.